This TCR beta chain stems from a study of blood T cell repertoires in COVID-19. As for the study in general: Samples representing acute and convalescent COVID-19 were sourced from the United States, Italy and Spain. PBMCs, B-cell-depleted T cells, or T cells provided the cDNA or gDNA that made up the material.

Germline-derived CDR1 and CDR2 are MNHEY and SMNVEV (reference sequence). V lost 6 bases to trimming and J lost 0 bases; unmatched junction nucleotides: 4. The CDR3 contains 15 residues. In the authors' workflow: Reference gene primers were amplified, and this amplification served to estimate nucleated cell counts. The protocol was immunoSEQ multiplex PCR, while the TCRdb copy is restricted to in-frame clones and leaves out a portion. V and J calls plus clone size are reproduced from that table; the DNA served to infer D and trimming. Of tens of thousands of clones in the sample, around 79% were seen once.

This chain joins TRBV27 and TRBJ2-7; the match to TRBD2 covers 11 bases. The sequence was collected from a human donor in a cohort sampled during active COVID-19. Sequencing was carried out using peripheral blood. In nucleotides, the CDR3 is TGTGCCAGCAGAATCGGGACTAGCGGCTCCTACGAGCAGTACTTC. It codes for CASRIGTSGSYEQYF.